Listed below are T cell receptor beta chains from one sample, sequenced in a study of CD8 T cells in Susac syndrome. TCRdb recomputed calls from the immunoSEQ multiplex PCR reads with MiXCR, one row per CDR3 protein. The sample lists about 200,000 distinct CDR3 sequences, 91% occurring once. Material: CD4+ T cells from PBMCs. These receptors were collected from a human donor with Susac syndrome. CDR3s include the opening cysteine and the closing phenylalanine or tryptophan. Fields, in order: clone size, J gene, V gene, D gene, CDR3 protein, CDR3 DNA. The D gene is left open where the match is weak. Clone size is not always given. Where it is, it says once, few, many or a class for expanded clones.

size: NA; J: TRBJ2-3; V: TRBV5-1; D: TRBD2; CDR3: CASSFTLTGRVTDTQYF; DNA: TGCGCCAGCAGTTTTACTCTGACGGGGAGGGTGACAGATACGCAGTATTTT
size: NA; J: TRBJ2-7; V: TRBV4-2; D: TRBD1; CDR3: CASSQSVTGTGDYEQYF; DNA: TGTGCCAGCAGCCAATCTGTAACCGGGACAGGGGACTACGAGCAGTACTTC
size: NA; J: TRBJ1-2; V: TRBV20-1; D: TRBD1; CDR3: CSSGTGNYGYTF; DNA: TGCAGTTCGGGGACAGGGAACTATGGCTACACCTTC
size: NA; J: TRBJ2-1; V: TRBV6-5; D: NA; CDR3: CASSSLVPGEQFF; DNA: TGTGCCAGCAGTTCCCTGGTCCCCGGGGAGCAGTTCTTC
size: NA; J: TRBJ1-1; V: TRBV2; D: NA; CDR3: CASSKNGHRNTEAFF; DNA: TGTGCCAGCAGTAAAAATGGACACCGGAACACTGAAGCTTTCTTT
size: NA; J: TRBJ2-1; V: TRBV27; D: TRBD2; CDR3: CASSLLSGTNNEQFF; DNA: TGTGCCAGCAGTTTACTTAGCGGGACTAACAATGAGCAGTTCTTC
size: NA; J: TRBJ2-7; V: TRBV5-1; D: NA; CDR3: CASRFYGGAYEQYF; DNA: TGCGCCAGCAGATTCTACGGGGGAGCCTACGAGCAGTACTTC
size: NA; J: TRBJ1-2; V: TRBV13; D: NA; CDR3: CASSFRGAGYTF; DNA: TGTGCCAGCAGCTTCCGGGGGGCCGGCTACACCTTC
size: NA; J: TRBJ1-5; V: TRBV2; D: TRBD1; CDR3: CASSRGQVESNQPQHF; DNA: TGTGCCAGCAGTAGAGGACAGGTCGAAAGCAATCAGCCCCAGCATTTT
size: NA; J: TRBJ1-4; V: TRBV19; D: NA; CDR3: CASSIVTATNEKLFF; DNA: TGTGCCAGTAGTATAGTTACAGCAACTAATGAAAAACTGTTTTTT
size: NA; J: TRBJ1-6; V: TRBV2; D: TRBD1; CDR3: CASNQPGQGHSPLHF; DNA: TGTGCCAGCAATCAACCGGGACAGGGACATTCACCCCTCCACTTT
size: NA; J: TRBJ2-5; V: TRBV2; D: TRBD1; CDR3: CASTKGTVQETQYF; DNA: TGTGCCAGCACGAAGGGGACAGTACAAGAGACCCAGTACTTC
size: NA; J: TRBJ2-5; V: TRBV5-1; D: NA; CDR3: CASNLFQGQQETQYF; DNA: TGCGCCAGCAACCTTTTCCAAGGACAGCAAGAGACCCAGTACTTC
size: NA; J: TRBJ1-5; V: TRBV9; D: NA; CDR3: CASSAEGWNQPQHF; DNA: TGTGCCAGCAGCGCCGAGGGTTGGAATCAGCCCCAGCATTTT
size: NA; J: TRBJ2-1; V: TRBV2; D: TRBD1; CDR3: CASRDRATYNEQFF; DNA: TGTGCCAGCAGAGACAGGGCCACCTACAATGAGCAGTTCTTC
size: NA; J: TRBJ2-7; V: TRBV6-6; D: TRBD1; CDR3: CASRRTGGKTYEQYF; DNA: TGTGCCAGCAGGCGGACAGGGGGAAAAACCTACGAGCAGTACTTC
size: NA; J: TRBJ2-7; V: TRBV29-1; D: NA; CDR3: CSVGEQGYEQYF; DNA: TGCAGCGTCGGAGAACAGGGCTACGAGCAGTACTTC
size: NA; J: TRBJ1-2; V: TRBV2; D: NA; CDR3: CASSGTGAEDGYTF; DNA: TGTGCCAGCAGTGGAACGGGGGCAGAGGATGGCTACACCTTC
size: NA; J: TRBJ1-4; V: TRBV5-1; D: NA; CDR3: CASSFQEGNEKLFF; DNA: TGCGCCAGCAGCTTCCAAGAGGGTAATGAAAAACTGTTTTTT
size: NA; J: TRBJ2-7; V: TRBV5-4; D: TRBD2; CDR3: CASSFRTSGRLEQYF; DNA: TGTGCCAGCAGCTTCCGGACTAGCGGGAGGTTAGAGCAGTACTTC
size: once; J: TRBJ2-7; V: TRBV19; D: TRBD2; CDR3: CASRRLAGTSEQYF; DNA: TGTGCCAGTAGGCGACTAGCGGGAACTAGCGAGCAGTACTTC
size: once; J: TRBJ2-7; V: TRBV6-7; D: TRBD1; CDR3: CASSLGQLKDSYEQYF; DNA: TGTGCCAGCAGCCTGGGACAGTTAAAAGACTCCTACGAGCAGTACTTC
size: NA; J: TRBJ2-3; V: TRBV5-6; D: NA; CDR3: CASSFPSTDTQYF; DNA: TGTGCCAGCAGCTTTCCTAGCACAGATACGCAGTATTTT
size: once; J: TRBJ2-1; V: TRBV20-1; D: NA; CDR3: CSARIGGSYNEQFF; DNA: TGCAGTGCTAGGATCGGGGGCTCCTACAATGAGCAGTTCTTC
size: NA; J: TRBJ1-5; V: TRBV27; D: TRBD1; CDR3: CASSPSGGFSSQPQHF; DNA: TGTGCCAGCAGTCCCTCAGGGGGTTTCAGTAGTCAGCCCCAGCATTTT
size: NA; J: TRBJ1-2; V: TRBV30; D: NA; CDR3: CAWSWRGYGYTF; DNA: TGTGCCTGGAGTTGGAGGGGCTATGGCTACACCTTC
size: NA; J: TRBJ1-5; V: TRBV27; D: NA; CDR3: CASSFGRTSNQPQHF; DNA: TGTGCCAGCAGTTTCGGACGGACTAGCAATCAGCCCCAGCATTTT
size: NA; J: TRBJ2-7; V: TRBV5-1; D: TRBD2; CDR3: CASSIGPGTSGTYEQYF; DNA: TGCGCCAGCAGCATTGGCCCCGGGACTAGCGGAACCTACGAGCAGTACTTC
size: once; J: TRBJ1-1; V: TRBV7-3; D: NA; CDR3: CASSLSGIGMNTEAFF; DNA: TGTGCCAGCAGCTTAAGCGGGATAGGGATGAACACTGAAGCTTTCTTT
size: NA; J: TRBJ2-5; V: TRBV20-1; D: TRBD1; CDR3: CSAGERGLGETQYF; DNA: TGCAGTGCTGGAGAGAGGGGGCTAGGGGAGACCCAGTACTTC
size: NA; J: TRBJ2-6; V: TRBV11-2; D: NA; CDR3: CASSLAGGGAGANVLTF; DNA: TGTGCCAGCAGCTTAGCCGGCGGAGGGGCTGGGGCCAACGTCCTGACTTTC
size: NA; J: TRBJ2-5; V: TRBV7-2; D: NA; CDR3: CASSSHSGAQETQYF; DNA: TGTGCCAGCAGCTCGCATTCGGGGGCACAAGAGACCCAGTACTTC
size: NA; J: TRBJ2-1; V: TRBV3-1; D: NA; CDR3: CASSQDTLEDNEQFF; DNA: TGTGCCAGCAGCCAAGATACCCTAGAGGACAATGAGCAGTTCTTC
size: few; J: TRBJ1-2; V: TRBV19; D: NA; CDR3: CASSPGQHYGYTF; DNA: TGTGCCAGTAGTCCAGGGCAGCACTATGGCTACACCTTC
size: NA; J: TRBJ2-3; V: TRBV3-1; D: NA; CDR3: CASSRKTDTQYF; DNA: TGTGCCAGCAGCCGTAAAACAGATACGCAGTATTTT
size: NA; J: TRBJ2-1; V: TRBV6-6; D: TRBD2; CDR3: CASSYPTSGINEQFF; DNA: TGTGCCAGCAGTTACCCAACTAGCGGGATCAATGAGCAGTTCTTC
size: NA; J: TRBJ2-1; V: TRBV20-1; D: TRBD2; CDR3: CSARTSGAILYEQFF; DNA: TGCAGTGCTCGGACTAGCGGGGCCATTTTGTATGAGCAGTTCTTC
size: NA; J: TRBJ2-7; V: TRBV6-1; D: NA; CDR3: CASREGRYTHYEQYF; DNA: TGTGCCAGCAGGGAGGGGCGGTACACCCACTACGAGCAGTACTTC
size: NA; J: TRBJ1-2; V: TRBV29-1; D: NA; CDR3: CSVEDDGSNYGYTF; DNA: TGCAGCGTTGAAGATGACGGATCTAACTATGGCTACACCTTC
size: NA; J: TRBJ2-1; V: TRBV12-3/TRBV12-4; D: TRBD2; CDR3: CASSFFREVNEQFF; DNA: TGTGCCAGCAGTTTTTTCCGGGAGGTAAATGAGCAGTTCTTC
size: NA; J: TRBJ2-2; V: TRBV18; D: NA; CDR3: CASIQLLSGELFF; DNA: TGTGCCAGCATCCAGCTCCTAAGCGGGGAGCTGTTTTTT
size: NA; J: TRBJ2-4; V: TRBV5-8; D: TRBD2; CDR3: CASSTLLKPGLAEIQYF; DNA: TGTGCCAGCAGCACCTTACTCAAACCGGGACTAGCGGAAATTCAGTACTTC
size: NA; J: TRBJ1-6; V: TRBV21-1; D: NA; CDR3: CASSKGGQGNSPLHF; DNA: TGTGCCAGCAGCAAAGGAGGACAGGGTAATTCACCCCTCCACTTT
size: NA; J: TRBJ1-1; V: TRBV30; D: NA; CDR3: CAWSVGRYEAFF; DNA: TGTGCCTGGAGTGTCGGCCGGTATGAAGCTTTCTTT
size: NA; J: TRBJ1-6; V: TRBV25-1; D: NA; CDR3: CASSGGRRNNSPLHF; DNA: TGTGCCAGCAGTGGGGGACGGAGAAATAATTCACCCCTCCACTTT
size: NA; J: TRBJ1-1; V: TRBV10-3; D: NA; CDR3: CAIRDSLLAMNTEAFF; DNA: TGTGCCATCAGGGACAGCCTCTTAGCCATGAACACTGAAGCTTTCTTT
size: NA; J: TRBJ1-1; V: TRBV12-3/TRBV12-4; D: NA; CDR3: CASKGPVNTEAFF; DNA: TGTGCCAGCAAGGGGCCGGTGAACACTGAAGCTTTCTTT
size: NA; J: TRBJ2-5; V: TRBV24-1; D: NA; CDR3: CATTIPQYF; DNA: TGTGCCACCACAATCCCCCAGTACTTC
size: NA; J: TRBJ1-2; V: TRBV6-1; D: NA; CDR3: CASSEAVTSTNYGYTF; DNA: TGTGCCAGCAGTGAAGCGGTGACATCTACTAACTATGGCTACACCTTC
size: NA; J: TRBJ2-6; V: TRBV20-1; D: NA; CDR3: CSALRASGANVLTF; DNA: TGCAGTGCGCTGAGGGCCTCTGGGGCCAACGTCCTGACTTTC
size: NA; J: TRBJ1-2; V: TRBV6-2/TRBV6-3; D: NA; CDR3: CASSSGQPKSYTF; DNA: TGTGCCAGCAGCAGTGGACAGCCAAAATCCTACACCTTC
size: NA; J: TRBJ2-1; V: TRBV29-1; D: NA; CDR3: CSVEPGGPYNEQFF; DNA: TGCAGCGTTGAGCCCGGGGGCCCCTACAATGAGCAGTTCTTC
size: NA; J: TRBJ2-7; V: TRBV13; D: TRBD2; CDR3: CASSGTSGNYEQYF; DNA: TGTGCCAGCAGCGGGACTAGCGGAAACTACGAGCAGTACTTC
size: NA; J: TRBJ1-3; V: TRBV11-2; D: NA; CDR3: CASSLAGVTIYF; DNA: TGTGCCAGCAGCTTAGCAGGGGTCACCATATATTTT
size: NA; J: TRBJ1-1; V: TRBV5-4; D: NA; CDR3: CASSLEQENTEAFF; DNA: TGTGCCAGCAGCTTGGAACAGGAAAACACTGAAGCTTTCTTT
size: once; J: TRBJ1-2; V: TRBV9; D: TRBD1; CDR3: CASSVEQGVNGYTF; DNA: TGTGCCAGCAGCGTAGAACAGGGGGTGAATGGCTACACCTTC
size: NA; J: TRBJ1-1; V: TRBV28; D: TRBD1; CDR3: CASSPQGAVTEAFF; DNA: TGTGCCAGCAGTCCTCAGGGGGCAGTCACTGAAGCTTTCTTT